These 27 T cell receptor beta chains originate from one sample sequenced in a study of CD8+ T cells in alopecia areata. Extracted RNA was reverse transcribed, and the resulting cDNA served as sequencing template. The protocol was immunoSEQ multiplex PCR, while the TCRdb copy is restricted to in-frame clones and leaves out a portion. The sample has about 150,000 clones; approximately 87% are singletons. This specimen was CD8+ T cells sorted from blood, taken at week 0. The receptor source for this set is a human donor with alopecia areata.

The V gene is TRBV2, the J gene TRBJ2-1; D may be TRBD1 (5 bases). Germline lookup yields CDR1 SNHLY and CDR2 FYNNEI. V was shortened by 6 bases and J by 4 bases, with 10 bases between the two germline ends. The CDR3 runs 13 residues. The CDR3 is CASRTTGYNEQFF. Here the CDR3 DNA reads TGTGCCAGCAGAACAACAGGTTACAATGAGCAGTTCTTC.

V usage is TRBV27 and J usage is TRBJ1-1, with D perhaps matching TRBD1 (5 bases). Trimming left V 2 bases short and J 4 bases short, with 11 bases between. The CDR3 sequence is 14 residues long. CDR1 is MNHEY, CDR2 SMNVEV, per germline (reference sequence). This CDR3 reads CASSLSRAGTEAFF. The CDR3 region has the DNA TGTGCCAGCAGTTTAAGCAGGGCGGGCACTGAAGCTTTCTTT.

The J gene is TRBJ2-7, the V gene TRBV11-2; D unclear. Trimming left V 1 base short and J 4 bases short, with 20 bases between. Germline lookup yields CDR1 SGHAT and CDR2 FQNNGV. This CDR3 is 17 amino acids long. The CDR3 bases are TGTGCCAGCAGCTTAGCTGTGGCCTCGCTAAAAACATACGAGCAGTACTTC. It encodes CASSLAVASLKTYEQYF.

J is TRBJ1-1 and V is TRBV11-2, with D perhaps TRBD1 (6 bases). The CDR3 spans 14 residues. Deletions cut 11 bases from V and 0 bases from J, with 16 bases between. CDR1 is SGHAT and CDR2 is FQNNGV in the germline V gene. The CDR3 DNA is TGTGCCTCATTGACGACAGGAGTGAACACTGAAGCTTTCTTT. Translated, it gives CASLTTGVNTEAFF.

This chain connects TRBV5-1 to TRBJ2-5; a weak D match, TRBD2 (6 bases). CDR1 and CDR2 (germline): SGHRS, YFSETQ. V dropped 4 bases and J dropped 2 bases, with 9 bases sitting between them. The CDR3 consists of 13 residues. This CDR3 is CASSLGLQETQYF. Here the CDR3 DNA reads TGCGCCAGCAGCCTCGGACTACAAGAGACCCAGTACTTC.

This chain uses TRBV14 with TRBJ2-1; 8 bases are a match to TRBD1. The V gene's germline CDR1 is SGHDN and CDR2 FVKESK. Trimming at V came to 5 bases and at J to 4 bases, leaving 4 bases not matched to a gene. The CDR3 extends over 14 amino acids. The CDR3 nucleotides are TGTGCCAGCAGCTTGCGGGACAGGTACAATGAGCAGTTCTTC. Residues: CASSLRDRYNEQFF.

V is TRBV6-1 and J is TRBJ2-3; D is ambiguous. This CDR3 comprises 13 residues. V gave up 4 bases and J gave up 0 bases, with 5 bases separating them. Germline CDR1 MNHNS, CDR2 SASEGT. CDR3 DNA: TGTGCCAGCAGTGCACTAAGCACAGATACGCAGTATTTT. As protein: CASSALSTDTQYF.

This rearrangement joins TRBV2 to TRBJ2-7, with 7 bases matching TRBD2. Trimming at V came to 6 bases and at J to 5 bases, leaving 4 bases not matched to a gene. Germline V gene sequence: CDR1 SNHLY, CDR2 FYNNEI. The CDR3 totals 12 residues. The CDR3 spells CASSSGIDEQYF. Written as DNA, the CDR3 is TGTGCCAGCAGCAGCGGGATCGACGAGCAGTACTTC.

J is TRBJ2-2 and V is TRBV6-7, with 9 nucleotides matching TRBD1. TRBV6-7 is reported as an ORF; its role is uncertain. After removal of 8 bases from V and 0 bases from J, the junction contained 7 bases not matched to a gene. This CDR3 spans 16 amino acids. This CDR3 reads CASPGQGGPNTGELFF. The CDR3 DNA follows: TGTGCCAGCCCGGGACAGGGAGGGCCGAACACCGGGGAGCTGTTTTTT.

Note on this clone: This sample also contains other DNA sequences that code for the same CDR3. The chain is built from TRBV6-5 and TRBJ2-2; possible D gene TRBD1, 5 bases. This CDR3 spans 13 amino acids. Germline V CDR1 and CDR2: MNHEY, SVGAGI. V gave up 2 bases and J gave up 6 bases, with 7 bases separating them. Here the CDR3 reads CASSYGRAGELFF. The CDR3 DNA sequence: TGTGCCAGCAGTTACGGCAGGGCCGGGGAGCTGTTTTTT.

The chain employs TRBV5-1 and TRBJ2-1; no clear D. The CDR3 covers 12 residues. CDR1 and CDR2 from the germline V gene are SGHRS and YFSETQ. V was shortened by 0 bases and J by 7 bases, with 5 bases between the two germline ends. The CDR3 spells CASSLEGNEQFF. For the CDR3, the DNA is TGCGCCAGCAGCTTGGAAGGGAATGAGCAGTTCTTC.

The chain uses TRBV10-2 and TRBJ2-1; 9 bases are a match to TRBD2. J was trimmed by 4 bases and V by 3 bases; bases with no gene match: 4. Germline V gene sequence: CDR1 WSHSY, CDR2 SAAADI. The CDR3 runs 15 residues. The DNA of the CDR3 is TGCGCCAGCAGTGATGCGCGGGAGGGTTACAATGAGCAGTTCTTC. Translating gives CASSDAREGYNEQFF.

This chain joins TRBV29-1 and TRBJ2-7, with 7 bases lining up with TRBD1. CDR3 length equals 15 residues. Germline CDR1 SQVTM, CDR2 ANQGSEA. J lost 3 bases, V lost 2 bases, and 10 bases had no gene match. In nucleotides, the CDR3 is TGCAGCGTTGAACTCCCCGGGACAGTCGGCTACGAGCAGTACTTC. Translation: CSVELPGTVGYEQYF.

This rearrangement joins TRBV5-1 to TRBJ2-1; the match to TRBD1 covers 8 bases. The CDR3 runs to 14 residues. Germline CDR1 is SGHRS and CDR2 is YFSETQ. V trimming: 3 bases; J trimming: 7 bases; junction bases outside the gene matches: 6. Here the CDR3 reads CASSSGQGKNEQFF. Here the CDR3 DNA reads TGCGCCAGCAGCTCTGGACAGGGTAAGAATGAGCAGTTCTTC.

The chain couples TRBV30 to TRBJ2-1; D possibly corresponds to TRBD2 (6 bases). Trimming took off 1 base at V and 4 bases at J, with 11 bases between the two ends. The CDR3 totals 14 residues. Germline CDR1 and CDR2: GTSNPN and SVGIG (reference sequence). CDR3 DNA sequence: TGTGCCTGGAGTGGGGCTAGCGATTACAATGAGCAGTTCTTC. This codes for CAWSGASDYNEQFF.

This clone was observed a single time. The chain recombines TRBV18 with TRBJ2-7; TRBD1 aligns across 8 bases. The CDR3 consists of 14 residues. V shed 3 bases, J shed 2 bases, and the junction held 3 bases outside the gene matches. Germline V gene sequence: CDR1 KGHSH, CDR2 LQKENI. The CDR3 region is CASSPTGAAYEQYF. As DNA, the CDR3 is TGTGCCAGCTCACCGACAGGGGCGGCCTACGAGCAGTACTTC.

DNA of the CDR3: TGTGCCAGCAGTTACGCCGAAGGATACATTCAGTACTTC. Its translation: CASSYAEGYIQYF. This chain links TRBV6-5 with TRBJ2-4; the D is unclear. The CDR3 is 13 amino acids. The V and J ends lost 2 bases and 8 bases respectively, with 10 bases between them. The germline gives CDR1 MNHEY, CDR2 SVGAGI.

The gene calls are TRBV27 and TRBJ1-2, with D unresolved. The CDR3 is made up of 14 amino acids. Trimming stripped 5 bases from V and 2 bases from J, with 12 bases between. In germline, CDR1 is MNHEY, CDR2 SMNVEV (reference sequence). The CDR3 DNA reads as TGTGCCAGCAGTGTCGACGGACCCAACTATGGCTACACCTTC. It translates to CASSVDGPNYGYTF.

The chain is built from TRBV10-3 and TRBJ2-7; D possibly corresponds to TRBD2 (5 bases). V dropped 0 bases and J dropped 0 bases, with 9 bases sitting between them. The CDR3 consists of 15 residues. Germline CDR1 ENHRY, CDR2 SYGVKD. CDR3 protein: CAISESLEGSYEQYF. Written as DNA, the CDR3 is TGTGCCATCAGTGAGTCCCTTGAGGGCTCCTACGAGCAGTACTTC.

This rearrangement joins TRBV5-4 to TRBJ2-7; the D gene is possibly TRBD2 (5 bases). The V end lost 0 bases, the J end lost 2 bases, and 9 bases lay between the germline ends. Germline assignment: CDR1 SGHNT and CDR2 YYREEE (reference sequence). This CDR3 comprises 14 residues. The CDR3 nucleotides are TGTGCCAGCAGCTTGGGAGGGAACGCCTACGAGCAGTACTTC. Residues: CASSLGGNAYEQYF.

DNA of the CDR3: TGCGCCAGCAGCTTTGGTGGGGGACTAGGGGAGACCCAGTACTTC. Amino acids: CASSFGGGLGETQYF. The chain links TRBV5-1 to TRBJ2-5; 8 nucleotides line up with TRBD2. Germline CDR1 reads SGHRS; CDR2 reads YFSETQ. The CDR3 extends over 15 amino acids. V lost 2 bases, J lost 5 bases, and 8 bases stayed unmatched.

CDR3 in amino acids: CASSLREGLEQFF. The CDR3 region has the DNA TGTGCCAGCAGTCTACGAGAGGGTCTCGAGCAGTTCTTC. V gene TRBV6-1 combines with J gene TRBJ2-1, with D perhaps TRBD2 (5 bases). CDR3 length: 13 amino acids. Germline CDR1 reads MNHNS; CDR2 reads SASEGT. V gave up 5 bases and J gave up 10 bases, with 15 bases separating them.

The rearrangement uses TRBV2 and TRBJ2-7; no definite D call. Germline CDR1 reads SNHLY; CDR2 reads FYNNEI. The CDR3 runs 14 residues. Trimming left V 6 bases short and J 3 bases short, with 15 bases between. This CDR3 reads CASSETSLSYEQYF. CDR3 coding DNA: TGTGCCAGCAGCGAAACCAGTCTAAGCTACGAGCAGTACTTC. The entire variable domain, with the rest obtained from reference TRBV2 and TRBJ2-7, is as follows: EPEVTQTPSHQVTQMGQEVILRCVPISNHLYFYWYRQILGQKVEFLVSFYNNEISEKSEIFDDQFSVERPDGSNFTLKIRSTKLEDSAMYFCASSETSLSYEQYFGPGTRLTVT.

A word on this clone: Additional DNA sequences in this sample encode the identical CDR3. This rearrangement joins TRBV5-1 to TRBJ2-7; TRBD1 is a possible D gene (7 bases). Between the trimmed V and J ends, which lost 0 bases and 4 bases, there was a span of 11 bases. The CDR3 sequence is 14 residues long. Germline V lookup: CDR1 SGHRS, CDR2 YFSETQ. The CDR3: CASSLGQGGYEQYF. CDR3 sequence (DNA): TGCGCCAGCAGCTTGGGACAGGGAGGTTACGAGCAGTACTTC.

The rearrangement joins TRBV4-1 to TRBJ2-7, with D perhaps assigned TRBD1 or TRBD2 (5 bases each). V was clipped by 5 bases and J by 5 bases, with 19 bases between them. Per the germline V gene, CDR1 is MGHRA and CDR2 is YSYEKL. CDR3 length: 15 residues. In nucleotides, the CDR3 is TGCGCCAGCAGCTTCTTTGGGGGAGATGATAACGAGCAGTACTTC. Protein sequence: CASSFFGGDDNEQYF.

The chain combines TRBV5-4 with TRBJ2-1; D call uncertain. CDR1 and CDR2 (germline): SGHNT, YYREEE (reference sequence). The CDR3 sequence is 12 residues long. Between the trimmed V and J ends, which lost 2 bases and 5 bases, there was a span of 5 bases. CDR3 coding DNA: TGTGCCAGCAGCTTAGTTAACAATGAGCAGTTCTTC. Residues: CASSLVNNEQFF.

J is TRBJ2-7 and V is TRBV10-1; D is unclear. The CDR3 extends over 15 amino acids. V was clipped by 0 bases and J by 6 bases, with 15 bases between them. Looked up from germline, CDR1 is WNHNN and CDR2 is SYGVQD (reference sequence). CDR3 DNA: TGCGCCAGCAGTGAGTCGGCGGAGAGTCCGGGCGAGCAGTACTTC. It yields the protein CASSESAESPGEQYF.